The entry below gives a single T cell receptor (beta chain) sequence along with its context. Germline V CDR1 and CDR2: MNHNS, SASEGT. Deletions cut 4 bases from V and 0 bases from J, with 12 bases between. The CDR3 length is 16 residues. The source of the sample is a study of blood T cell repertoires in COVID-19. Assay: immunoSEQ multiplex PCR; the TCRdb copy retains only in-frame clones and omits some. Of some 380,000 clones in the sample, more than 65% were seen once. The clonotype comes from a human donor with acute or convalescent COVID-19. The donor label of this sample is uncertain. The sequencing sample was made of peripheral blood. V and J are TRBV6-1 and TRBJ1-4; D ambiguous. CDR3 sequence: CASSGRGRTTNEKLFF. CDR3 DNA: TGTGCCAGCAGTGGGCGAGGAAGAACAACTAATGAAAAACTGTTTTTT.